The 25 T cell receptor beta chains in this list originate from one sample, sequenced in a study of blood T cell repertoires in COVID-19. TCRdb's table, derived via immunoSEQ multiplex PCR, lists solely in-frame clones and lacks some. The sample includes about 64,000 clones, 82% seen only once; the top ten take around 12%. The sequencing input was peripheral blood. The origin of the receptors is a human donor in a cohort sampled during active COVID-19.

This clone was counted a few times. The V call is TRBV10-1, the J call TRBJ1-2; TRBD1 matches 8 bases. CDR3 length: 14 residues. From germline, CDR1 is WNHNN and CDR2 SYGVQD (reference sequence). V trimming: 2 bases; J trimming: 8 bases; junction bases outside the gene matches: 7. CDR3 sequence reads: CASSEGQGRGGYTF. The CDR3 DNA is TGCGCCAGCAGTGAGGGACAGGGCCGCGGCGGCTACACCTTC.

This rearrangement joins TRBV19 to TRBJ1-1, with D unclear. V was trimmed by 4 bases and J by 1 base, leaving 13 bases between them. CDR3 length equals 15 residues. Germline V gene sequence: CDR1 LNHDA, CDR2 SQIVND (reference sequence). The CDR3 DNA follows: TGTGCCAGTAGTACCTACGGGCGGGGGAACACTGAAGCTTTCTTT. Its translation: CASSTYGRGNTEAFF.

The rearrangement uses TRBV10-3 and TRBJ2-1; TRBD2 matches at 10 bases. This CDR3 is 16 amino acids long. Trimming at V came to 0 bases and at J to 5 bases, leaving 4 bases not matched to a gene. The germline CDR1 and CDR2 sequences are ENHRY and SYGVKD. The CDR3 is CAISESWSGGDNEQFF. The DNA for the CDR3 is TGTGCCATCAGTGAGTCGTGGAGCGGGGGGGACAATGAGCAGTTCTTC.

The chain combines TRBV28 with TRBJ2-1, with 9 bases matching TRBD2. The CDR3 extends over 17 amino acids. Per the germline V gene, CDR1 is MDHEN and CDR2 is SYDVKM. J gave up 5 bases and V 10 bases, and 18 bases lay outside the gene matches. Here the CDR3 reads CATGLAGPKGYDNEQFF. The CDR3 nucleotides read TGTGCCACCGGGCTAGCGGGGCCAAAGGGCTACGACAATGAGCAGTTCTTC. Full variable domain (remainder filled in from reference TRBV28 and TRBJ2-1): DVKVTQSSRYLVKRTGEKVFLECVQDMDHENMFWYRQDPGLGLRLIYFSYDVKMKEKGDIPEGYSVSREKKERFSLILESASTNQTSMYLCATGLAGPKGYDNEQFFGPGTRLTVL.

This rearrangement joins TRBV10-2 to TRBJ1-2, with D perhaps matching TRBD1 (5 bases). Trimming cost V 6 bases and J 0 bases, with 11 bases left between them. Germline CDR1 reads WSHSY; CDR2 reads SAAADI. The CDR3 consists of 14 residues. This chain's CDR3 is CASRVQDSNYGYTF. The DNA of the CDR3 is TGCGCCAGCAGGGTACAGGATTCTAACTATGGCTACACCTTC.

This chain uses TRBV5-6 with TRBJ2-7; TRBD2 matches at 10 bases. The CDR3 has 17 amino acids. V gave up 4 bases and J gave up 3 bases; unmatched junction bases: 13. Germline CDR1 reads SGHDT; CDR2 reads YYEEEE. The CDR3: CASSRLSLAGANYEQYV. For the CDR3, the DNA is TGTGCCAGCAGCCGCCTCTCTCTAGCGGGGGCGAACTACGAGCAGTACGTC.

The chain uses TRBV11-1 and TRBJ2-5, with TRBD2 as a possible D gene (6 bases). Per germline, CDR1 SGHAT and CDR2 FQDESV (reference sequence). V was cut by 4 bases and J by 5 bases, with 17 bases left in between. This CDR3 region has 15 residues. The CDR3 DNA is TGTGCCAGCAGCTCCAGCGGGCTAGTCGGGGAGACCCAGTACTTC. Residues: CASSSSGLVGETQYF.

This sequence joins TRBV6-2 or TRBV6-3 and TRBJ2-7; unclear D gene. V was clipped by 5 bases and J by 4 bases, with 6 bases between them. The CDR3 loop spans 11 amino acids. The V gene's germline CDR1 is MNHEY and CDR2 SVGEGT. This chain's CDR3 is CASSISYEQYF. CDR3 in DNA: TGTGCCAGCAGTATCAGTTACGAGCAGTACTTC.

This rearrangement joins TRBV5-6 to TRBJ2-7, with TRBD1 matching over 8 bases. CDR3 size: 13 residues. J gave up 9 bases and V 3 bases, and 8 bases lay outside the gene matches. CDR1 is SGHDT and CDR2 is YYEEEE in the germline V gene. CDR3: CASSSGQGRPQYV. The CDR3 DNA reads as TGTGCCAGCAGCTCCGGACAGGGCAGACCGCAGTACGTC.

This chain uses TRBV6-5 with TRBJ2-7; unclear D gene. The germline CDR1 and CDR2 sequences are MNHEY and SVGAGI. Trimming cost V 2 bases and J 5 bases, with 7 bases left between them. The CDR3 is made up of 12 amino acids. CDR3 amino acids: CASSYMGDEQYF. The CDR3 bases are TGTGCCAGCAGTTACATGGGCGACGAGCAGTACTTC.

The rearrangement uses TRBV30 and TRBJ2-7, with D maybe TRBD1 (6 bases). The CDR3 loop spans 12 amino acids. Trimming stripped 1 base from V and 8 bases from J, with 12 bases between. Looked up from germline, CDR1 is GTSNPN and CDR2 is SVGIG (reference sequence). CDR3 sequence: CAWSEVWDKQYF. The CDR3 nucleotides are TGTGCCTGGAGTGAAGTATGGGACAAGCAGTACTTC.

The rearrangement joins TRBV2 to TRBJ1-1; no definite D call. Germline V gene sequence: CDR1 SNHLY, CDR2 FYNNEI. There are 16 residues in the CDR3. V lost 2 bases and J lost 5, with 18 bases in between. CDR3: CASSERLPGIRTEAFF. CDR3 nucleotides: TGTGCCAGCAGTGAACGTCTGCCGGGAATTCGGACTGAAGCTTTCTTT.

The CDR3 region is CASGPGQGVSPLHF. In DNA form, the CDR3 reads TGTGCCAGCGGGCCGGGACAGGGGGTTTCACCCCTCCACTTT. The chain uses TRBV6-5 and TRBJ1-6; 11 bases are a match to TRBD1. This CDR3 has 14 amino acids. With 8 bases clipped from V and 9 bases from J, the junction kept 6 bases outside the gene matches. Per the germline V gene, CDR1 is MNHEY and CDR2 is SVGAGI.

The chain joins TRBV28 to TRBJ1-2; D uncertain. The V end lost 4 bases, the J end lost 8 bases, and 8 bases lay between the germline ends. CDR3 length: 11 residues. CDR1 and CDR2 (germline): MDHEN, SYDVKM. The CDR3 reads CASSSARGYTF. The DNA for the CDR3 is TGTGCCAGCAGTTCAGCCAGGGGCTACACCTTC.

The chain joins TRBV5-1 to TRBJ2-7; D uncertain. Trimming took 2 bases from V and 0 from J, leaving 9 bases between them. Germline CDR1 reads SGHRS; CDR2 reads YFSETQ. The CDR3 is 14 amino acids. As DNA, the CDR3 is TGCGCCAGCAGCTTATCGGTGAGCTCCTACGAGCAGTACTTC. It codes for CASSLSVSSYEQYF.

V gene TRBV6-5 combines with J gene TRBJ1-3; maybe TRBD1 (6 bases). This CDR3 region has 16 residues. Germline CDR1 MNHEY, CDR2 SVGAGI. The germline V and J ends were trimmed by 0 bases and 6 bases, with 15 bases remaining between them. CDR3 amino acids: CASSYSKLAGENTIYF. The CDR3 region has the DNA TGTGCCAGCAGTTACTCGAAGTTGGCAGGGGAAAACACCATATATTTT.

This chain connects TRBV5-1 to TRBJ1-6; 7 nucleotides align to TRBD1. This CDR3 is 14 amino acids long. J was trimmed by 10 bases and V by 4 bases; bases with no gene match: 8. Germline CDR1 reads SGHRS; CDR2 reads YFSETQ. The CDR3 region has the DNA TGCGCCAGCAGCCCTAGACAGGGAGACTCACCCCTCCACTTT. It encodes CASSPRQGDSPLHF.

Regarding this clone: This CDR3 is also generated by other DNA sequences in the sample. This chain links TRBV7-2 with TRBJ2-2; tentatively, D is TRBD2 (7 bases). This CDR3 is built from 19 residues. V lost 6 bases and J 7 bases, leaving 30 bases between the germline ends. Germline assignment: CDR1 SGHTA and CDR2 FQGNSA. CDR3 in amino acids: CASRLWGDQMGGAVGELFF. DNA of the CDR3: TGTGCCAGCAGACTCTGGGGGGACCAAATGGGGGGGGCAGTCGGGGAGCTGTTTTTT.

J is TRBJ1-5 and V is TRBV10-2; the match to TRBD1 covers 9 bases. In germline, CDR1 is WSHSY, CDR2 SAAADI. V shed 5 bases and J 0 bases; nucleotides not matched to a gene: 11. The length of the CDR3 is 18 residues. As DNA, the CDR3 is TGCGCCAGCAGTCCCGGGACAGGGATGAAAGTTAGCAATCAGCCCCAGCATTTT. This encodes CASSPGTGMKVSNQPQHF.

This clone was counted at least ten times. The chain carries TRBV4-1 and TRBJ2-7; 10 nucleotides align to TRBD1. Trimming removed 4 bases from V and 2 bases from J; junction bases left unmatched: 2. There are 14 residues in the CDR3. Germline V gives CDR1 MGHRA, CDR2 YSYEKL. CDR3 nucleotide sequence: TGCGCCAGCAGCCTGGGACAGGGGCCCTACGAGCAGTACTTC. It codes for CASSLGQGPYEQYF.

The genes are TRBV2 and TRBJ1-1; 7 bases are a match to TRBD1. This CDR3 spans 14 amino acids. CDR1 is SNHLY, CDR2 FYNNEI, per germline. Trimming took 9 bases from V and 1 from J; bases not matched to a gene: 8. The CDR3 DNA reads as TGTGCCAGGGAAGTTACAGGGGCGAACACTGAAGCTTTCTTT. This encodes CAREVTGANTEAFF. The full variable domain, its missing parts supplied by reference TRBV2 and TRBJ1-1, is EPEVTQTPSHQVTQMGQEVILRCVPISNHLYFYWYRQILGQKVEFLVSFYNNEISEKSEIFDDQFSVERPDGSNFTLKIRSTKLEDSAMYFCAREVTGANTEAFFGQGTRLTVV.

The V call is TRBV11-2, the J call TRBJ2-1; 7 bases fit TRBD1. Unmatched junction bases numbered 11, after V lost 5 bases and J lost 4 bases. Germline loops: CDR1 SGHAT, CDR2 FQNNGV. CDR3 length: 16 residues. CDR3 sequence: CASSPMGQQKYNEQFF. The DNA for the CDR3 is TGTGCCAGCAGCCCCATGGGACAGCAAAAATACAATGAGCAGTTCTTC.

This clone was counted once. The chain uses TRBV18 and TRBJ1-5; perhaps TRBD1 as D (5 bases). Germline V gives CDR1 KGHSH, CDR2 LQKENI. This CDR3 has 15 amino acids. The V end was cut by 0 bases, the J end by 3 bases, with 9 bases between. CDR3: CASSPPGQVNQPQHF. The DNA of the CDR3 is TGTGCCAGCTCACCACCGGGGCAGGTCAATCAGCCCCAGCATTTT.

The V gene is TRBV18, the J gene TRBJ1-4; 7 bases are shared with TRBD1. V dropped 3 bases and J dropped 5; count of bases not matched to a gene: 6. The CDR3 spans 15 residues. Germline V gives CDR1 KGHSH, CDR2 LQKENI. CDR3 residues: CASSPQGQPNEKLFF. Written as DNA, the CDR3 is TGTGCCAGCTCACCCCAGGGACAGCCCAATGAAAAACTGTTTTTT. Supplemented by reference TRBV18 and TRBJ1-4, the full variable domain reads NAGVMQNPRHLVRRRGQEARLRCSPMKGHSHVYWYRQLPEEGLKFMVYLQKENIIDESGMPKERFSAEFPKEGPSILRIQQVVRGDSAAYFCASSPQGQPNEKLFFGSGTQLSVL.

This sequence joins TRBV7-9 and TRBJ2-7; 14 bases line up with TRBD2. Looked up from germline, CDR1 is SEHNR and CDR2 is FQNEAQ (reference sequence). The CDR3 has 16 amino acids. V lost 3 bases to trimming and J lost 7 bases; unmatched junction nucleotides: 8. The CDR3 region has the DNA TGTGCCAGCAGCTTCCGACTAGCGGGGGGGGCTGCGGAGCAGTACTTC. Protein: CASSFRLAGGAAEQYF.